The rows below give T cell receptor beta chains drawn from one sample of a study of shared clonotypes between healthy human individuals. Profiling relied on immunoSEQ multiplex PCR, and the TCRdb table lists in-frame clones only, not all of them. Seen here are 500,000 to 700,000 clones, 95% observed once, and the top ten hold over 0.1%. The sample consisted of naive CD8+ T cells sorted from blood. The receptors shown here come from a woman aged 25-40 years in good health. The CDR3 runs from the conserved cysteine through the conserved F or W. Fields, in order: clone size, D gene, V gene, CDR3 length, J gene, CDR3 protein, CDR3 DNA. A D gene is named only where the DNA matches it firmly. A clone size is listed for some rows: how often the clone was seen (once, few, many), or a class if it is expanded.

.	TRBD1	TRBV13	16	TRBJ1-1	CASSSPRDREFPEAFF	TGTGCCAGCAGCTCGCCGCGGGACAGGGAATTTCCTGAAGCTTTCTTT
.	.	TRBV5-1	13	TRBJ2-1	CASSLNNNNEQFF	TGCGCCAGCAGCTTGAACAATAACAATGAGCAGTTCTTC
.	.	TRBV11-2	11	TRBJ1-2	CASSYSGGYTF	TGTGCCAGCAGCTACAGTGGTGGCTACACCTTC
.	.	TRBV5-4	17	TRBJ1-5	CASSFPRPDYSNQPQHF	TGTGCCAGCAGCTTCCCAAGGCCGGATTATAGCAATCAGCCCCAGCATTTT
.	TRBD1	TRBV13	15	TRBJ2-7	CASSSLGQGFTEQYF	TGTGCCAGCAGCTCTCTGGGACAGGGGTTTACCGAGCAGTACTTC
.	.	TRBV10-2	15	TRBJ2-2	CASNGQTIWTGELFF	TGCGCCAGCAACGGACAGACCATTTGGACCGGGGAGCTGTTTTTT
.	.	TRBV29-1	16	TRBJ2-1	CSVEDNQRKSYNEQFF	TGCAGCGTTGAAGATAATCAGCGGAAAAGTTACAATGAGCAGTTCTTC
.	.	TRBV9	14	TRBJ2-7	CASSVDVGGYEQYF	TGTGCCAGCAGCGTAGATGTCGGGGGTTACGAGCAGTACTTC
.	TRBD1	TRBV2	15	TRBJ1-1	CASSEAGQGNTEAFF	TGTGCCAGCAGTGAAGCGGGACAGGGGAACACTGAAGCTTTCTTT
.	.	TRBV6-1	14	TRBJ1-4	CASRPIPGNEKLFF	TGTGCCAGCAGACCCATTCCGGGGAATGAAAAACTGTTTTTT
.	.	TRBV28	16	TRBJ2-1	CASSLFVRSSYNEQFF	TGTGCCAGCAGTTTGTTCGTGCGCAGCTCCTACAATGAGCAGTTCTTC
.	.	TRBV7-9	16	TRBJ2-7	CASSQRRENNSYEQYF	TGTGCCAGCAGCCAGAGACGTGAGAACAACTCCTACGAGCAGTACTTC
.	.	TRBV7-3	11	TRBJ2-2	CASGELGELFF	TGTGCCAGCGGGGAGCTCGGGGAGCTGTTTTTT
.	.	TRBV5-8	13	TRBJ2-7	CASSFGVGDEQYF	TGTGCCAGCAGCTTTGGAGTTGGGGACGAGCAGTACTTC
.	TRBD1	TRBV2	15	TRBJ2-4	CASSEGQGGENIQYF	TGTGCCAGCAGTGAAGGACAGGGTGGGGAAAACATTCAGTACTTC
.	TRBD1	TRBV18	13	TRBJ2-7	CASSHDRAHEQYF	TGTGCCAGCTCGCACGACAGGGCCCACGAGCAGTACTTC
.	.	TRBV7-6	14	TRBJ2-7	CASSLALSSYEQYF	TGTGCCAGCAGCTTAGCGCTGAGCTCCTACGAGCAGTACTTC
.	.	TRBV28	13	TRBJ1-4	CASRTATNEKLFF	TGTGCCAGCCGGACGGCAACTAATGAAAAACTGTTTTTT
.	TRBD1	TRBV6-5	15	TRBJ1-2	CASSYSPGGNYGYTF	TGTGCCAGCAGTTACTCGCCAGGGGGCAACTATGGCTACACCTTC
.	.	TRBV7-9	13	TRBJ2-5	CASSFGPTKTQYF	TGTGCCAGCAGCTTTGGCCCGACAAAGACCCAGTACTTC
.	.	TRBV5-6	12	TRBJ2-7	CASSLGGGEQYF	TGTGCCAGCAGCTTGGGGGGTGGAGAGCAGTACTTC
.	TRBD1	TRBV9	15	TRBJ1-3	CASSRTGGFGNTIYF	TGTGCCAGCAGTCGGACAGGGGGCTTCGGAAACACCATATATTTT
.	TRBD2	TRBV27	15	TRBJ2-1	CASSFPASGNNEQFF	TGTGCCAGCAGTTTCCCGGCTAGCGGGAACAATGAGCAGTTCTTC
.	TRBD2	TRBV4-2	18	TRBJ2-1	CASSHDPPGLAGDNEQFF	TGTGCCAGCAGCCACGACCCCCCGGGACTAGCGGGAGACAATGAGCAGTTCTTC
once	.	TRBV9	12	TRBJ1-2	CASSVAGAGYTF	TGTGCCAGCAGCGTAGCTGGGGCGGGCTACACCTTC
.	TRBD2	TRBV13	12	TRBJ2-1	CASRRENNEQFF	TGTGCCAGCCGGCGGGAGAACAATGAGCAGTTCTTC
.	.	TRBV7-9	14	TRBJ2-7	CASSPRTDSYEQYF	TGTGCCAGCAGTCCCCGGACGGATTCCTACGAGCAGTACTTC
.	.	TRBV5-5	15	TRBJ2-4	CASTPGASEKNIQYF	TGTGCCAGCACCCCAGGGGCTAGCGAGAAAAACATTCAGTACTTC
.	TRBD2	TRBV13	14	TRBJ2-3	CASSWTSDTDTQYF	TGTGCCAGCAGCTGGACTAGCGACACAGATACGCAGTATTTT
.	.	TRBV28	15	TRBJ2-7	CASSLSMELPYEQYF	TGTGCCAGCAGTTTATCGATGGAATTACCCTACGAGCAGTACTTC
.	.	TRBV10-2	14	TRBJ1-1	CASSVGGMNTEAFF	TGCGCCAGCAGTGTGGGAGGTATGAACACTGAAGCTTTCTTT